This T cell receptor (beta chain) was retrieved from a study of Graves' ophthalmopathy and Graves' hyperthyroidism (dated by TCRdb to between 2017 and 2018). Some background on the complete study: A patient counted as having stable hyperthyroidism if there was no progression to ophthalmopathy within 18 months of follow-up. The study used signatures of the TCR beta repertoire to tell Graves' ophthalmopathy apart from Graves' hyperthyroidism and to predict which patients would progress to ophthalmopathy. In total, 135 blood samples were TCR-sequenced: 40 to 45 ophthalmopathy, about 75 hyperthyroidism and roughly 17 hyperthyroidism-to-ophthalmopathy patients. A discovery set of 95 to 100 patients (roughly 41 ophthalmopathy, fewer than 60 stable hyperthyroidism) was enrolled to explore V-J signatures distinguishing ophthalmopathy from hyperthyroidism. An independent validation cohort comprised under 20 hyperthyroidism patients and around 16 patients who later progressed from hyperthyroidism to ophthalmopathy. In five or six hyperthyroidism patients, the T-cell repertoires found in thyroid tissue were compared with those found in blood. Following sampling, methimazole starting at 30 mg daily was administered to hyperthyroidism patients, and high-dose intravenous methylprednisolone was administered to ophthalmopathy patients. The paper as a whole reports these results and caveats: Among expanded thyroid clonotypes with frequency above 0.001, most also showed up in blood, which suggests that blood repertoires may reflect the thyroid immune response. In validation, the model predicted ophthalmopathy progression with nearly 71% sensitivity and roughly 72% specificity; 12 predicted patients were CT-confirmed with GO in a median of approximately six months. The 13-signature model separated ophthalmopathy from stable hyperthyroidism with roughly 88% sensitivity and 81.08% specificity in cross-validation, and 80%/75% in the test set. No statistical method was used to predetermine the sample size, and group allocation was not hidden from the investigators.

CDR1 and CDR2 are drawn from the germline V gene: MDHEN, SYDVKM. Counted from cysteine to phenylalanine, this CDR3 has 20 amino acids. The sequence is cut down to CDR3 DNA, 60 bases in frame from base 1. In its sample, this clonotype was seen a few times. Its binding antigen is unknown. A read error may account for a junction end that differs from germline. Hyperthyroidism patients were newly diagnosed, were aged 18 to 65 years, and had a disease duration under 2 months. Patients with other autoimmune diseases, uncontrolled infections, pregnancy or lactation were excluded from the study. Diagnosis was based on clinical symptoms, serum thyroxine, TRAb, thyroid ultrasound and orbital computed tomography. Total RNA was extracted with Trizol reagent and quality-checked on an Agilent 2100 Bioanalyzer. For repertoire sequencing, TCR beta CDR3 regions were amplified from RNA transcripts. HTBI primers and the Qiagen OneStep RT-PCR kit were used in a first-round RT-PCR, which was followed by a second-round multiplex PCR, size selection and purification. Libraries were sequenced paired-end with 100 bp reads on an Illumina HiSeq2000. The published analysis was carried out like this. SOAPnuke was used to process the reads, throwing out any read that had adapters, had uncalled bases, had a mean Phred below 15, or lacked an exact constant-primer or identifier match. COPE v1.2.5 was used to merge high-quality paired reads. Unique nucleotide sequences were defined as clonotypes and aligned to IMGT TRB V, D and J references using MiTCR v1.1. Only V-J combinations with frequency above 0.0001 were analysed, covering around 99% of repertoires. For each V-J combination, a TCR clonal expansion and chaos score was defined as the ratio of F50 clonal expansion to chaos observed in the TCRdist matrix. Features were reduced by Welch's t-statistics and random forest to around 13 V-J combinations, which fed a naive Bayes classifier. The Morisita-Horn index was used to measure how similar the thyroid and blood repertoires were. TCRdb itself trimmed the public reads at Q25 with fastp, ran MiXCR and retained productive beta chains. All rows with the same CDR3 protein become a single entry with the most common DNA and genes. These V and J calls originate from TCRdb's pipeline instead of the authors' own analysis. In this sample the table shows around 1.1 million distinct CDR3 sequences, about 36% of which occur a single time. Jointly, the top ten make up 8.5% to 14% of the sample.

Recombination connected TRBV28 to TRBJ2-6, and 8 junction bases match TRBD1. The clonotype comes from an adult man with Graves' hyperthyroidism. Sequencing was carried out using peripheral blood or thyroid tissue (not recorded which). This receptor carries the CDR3 CASSQQPWGTGGSGANVPTF. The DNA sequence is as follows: TGTGCCAGCAGTCAACAACCCTGGGGGACAGGTGGTTCTGGGGCCAACGTCCCGACTTTC.